The rows below give T cell receptor beta chains drawn from one sample of a study of blood T cell repertoires in COVID-19. Profiling relied on immunoSEQ multiplex PCR, and the TCRdb table lists in-frame clones only, not all of them. There are about 180,000 clones in the sample; just over 85% occur only once, and 7.5% to 10% lies in the top ten. Sequenced input: peripheral blood. The receptor source for this set is a man aged 45-65 years with active or convalescent COVID-19. Each CDR3 is given with its conserved first and last residue. A D gene is named only where the DNA matches it firmly. A clone size is listed for some rows: how often the clone was seen (once, few, many), or a class if it is expanded.

cdr3_aa	cdr3_nt	clone_size	v_call	j_call	d_call
CASSPRGQGIDRETQYF	TGTGCCAGCAGCCCCCGCGGGCAGGGGATCGATCGGGAGACCCAGTACTTC	-	TRBV11-2	TRBJ2-5	-
CSVEALGTGHGEQYF	TGCAGCGTTGAAGCCCTCGGGACAGGACACGGGGAGCAGTACTTC	-	TRBV29-1	TRBJ2-7	TRBD1
CASSYRGHEGYTF	TGTGCCAGCAGTTACAGGGGTCATGAGGGCTACACCTTC	-	TRBV6-2/TRBV6-3	TRBJ1-2	-
CAWSIAGGTDTQYF	TGTGCCTGGTCTATAGCGGGAGGCACAGATACGCAGTATTTT	-	TRBV30	TRBJ2-3	TRBD2
CASSPTAGVNYEQYF	TGTGCCAGCTCACCCACGGCAGGCGTAAACTACGAGCAGTACTTC	-	TRBV18	TRBJ2-7	-
CASSLGTQGYGYTF	TGTGCCAGCAGCCTGGGGACTCAGGGCTATGGCTACACCTTC	-	TRBV3-1/TRBV3-2	TRBJ1-2	-
CASSLAQNTEAFF	TGTGCCAGCAGCTTAGCACAGAACACTGAAGCTTTCTTT	-	TRBV7-7	TRBJ1-1	-
CASSLGPGNTEAFF	TGTGCCAGCAGCTTAGGTCCAGGGAACACTGAAGCTTTCTTT	-	TRBV11-2	TRBJ1-1	-
CASSVGGVRNEQFF	TGTGCCAGCAGCGTAGGCGGGGTAAGGAATGAGCAGTTCTTC	-	TRBV9	TRBJ2-1	-
CASSTSTGHTDTQYF	TGTGCCAGCAGCACCAGCACAGGCCACACAGATACGCAGTATTTT	-	TRBV3-1/TRBV3-2	TRBJ2-3	-
CASSRLRGYEQYF	TGTGCCAGCAGCCGCCTCAGAGGGTACGAGCAGTACTTC	-	TRBV12-3/TRBV12-4	TRBJ2-7	-
CASRPGGLEKLFF	TGTGCCAGCCGGCCAGGGGGACTCGAAAAACTGTTTTTT	-	TRBV12-3/TRBV12-4	TRBJ1-4	TRBD1
CASREGREGNSPLHF	TGTGCCAGCAGAGAGGGAAGAGAGGGTAATTCACCCCTCCACTTT	-	TRBV11-2	TRBJ1-6	-
CATSENVGQGNNNEQFF	TGTGCCACCAGTGAGAATGTGGGACAGGGAAACAACAATGAGCAGTTCTTC	-	TRBV24-1	TRBJ2-1	TRBD1
CAISEIASGNTIYF	TGTGCCATCAGTGAGATAGCTTCTGGAAACACCATATATTTT	-	TRBV10-3	TRBJ1-3	-
CASIDGGAANEKLFF	TGTGCCAGTATAGACGGCGGGGCGGCTAATGAAAAACTGTTTTTT	-	TRBV19	TRBJ1-4	-
CASSFLTGSNSPLHF	TGTGCCAGCAGTTTCCTGACAGGAAGCAATTCACCCCTCCACTTT	-	TRBV28	TRBJ1-6	-
CASSTKQGFYGYTF	TGTGCCAGTAGTACAAAACAGGGTTTCTATGGCTACACCTTC	-	TRBV19	TRBJ1-2	-
CASSIGTQMADTQYF	TGTGCCAGTAGTATAGGGACACAAATGGCAGATACGCAGTATTTT	-	TRBV19	TRBJ2-3	-
CATSQGQFNSPLHF	TGTGCCACCTCCCAGGGACAGTTTAATTCACCCCTCCACTTT	-	TRBV3-1/TRBV3-2	TRBJ1-6	TRBD1
CASSWSTGEREKLFF	TGTGCCAGCAGCTGGTCGACAGGGGAGCGTGAAAAACTGTTTTTT	-	TRBV7-9	TRBJ1-4	TRBD1
CASSPIERSFYTQYF	TGTGCCAGCAGTCCCATCGAGAGGAGTTTTTATACGCAGTATTTT	-	TRBV6-5	TRBJ2-3	-
CASSLLETQYF	TGTGCCAGCAGCTTACTGGAGACCCAGTACTTC	-	TRBV5-4	TRBJ2-5	-
CASRWTGEETQYF	TGTGCCAGCAGGTGGACAGGGGAAGAGACCCAGTACTTC	once	TRBV28	TRBJ2-5	TRBD1
CASSLEGPVRVAFF	TGTGCCAGCAGCTTAGAGGGGCCCGTAAGGGTGGCTTTCTTT	-	TRBV7-9	TRBJ1-1	-
CASSQETGNSPLHF	TGCGCCAGCAGCCAAGAGACAGGCAATTCACCCCTCCACTTT	few	TRBV4-1	TRBJ1-6	-
CAWSVGPYSYEQYF	TGTGCCTGGAGTGTCGGTCCATACTCCTACGAGCAGTACTTC	-	TRBV30	TRBJ2-7	-
CASSAQTNTEAFF	TGTGCCAGCAGCGCACAGACGAACACTGAAGCTTTCTTT	-	TRBV11-2	TRBJ1-1	-
CASRSITSDNEQFF	TGTGCCAGCAGATCGATCACTTCCGACAATGAGCAGTTCTTC	-	TRBV6-1	TRBJ2-1	-
CASSYEGTSGSREQFF	TGTGCCAGCAGTTACGAGGGGACTAGCGGGAGTAGGGAGCAGTTCTTC	-	TRBV6-5	TRBJ2-1	TRBD2
CASSLLGHVNYGYTF	TGTGCCAGCAGTTTATTGGGACACGTTAACTATGGCTACACCTTC	-	TRBV28	TRBJ1-2	-
CASSEGAGVEQFF	TGTGCCAGCAGTGAGGGGGCGGGGGTTGAGCAGTTCTTC	-	TRBV6-1	TRBJ2-1	-
CATSRGGSNTGELFF	TGTGCCACCTCGAGAGGGGGCAGTAACACCGGGGAGCTGTTTTTT	-	TRBV6-5	TRBJ2-2	TRBD1
CASSYSIQGSYGYTF	TGTGCCAGCAGTTACTCGATCCAGGGCAGCTATGGCTACACCTTC	-	TRBV6-5	TRBJ1-2	-
CASSPRDSRSGANVLTF	TGTGCCAGTAGTCCCCGGGACAGTCGGTCGGGGGCCAACGTCCTGACTTTC	-	TRBV19	TRBJ2-6	TRBD1
CAWRVPGGNNSPLHF	TGTGCCTGGAGGGTGCCGGGGGGGAATAATTCACCCCTCCACTTT	-	TRBV30	TRBJ1-6	-
CASSIKSSNQPQHF	TGTGCCAGTAGTATTAAGAGTTCTAATCAGCCCCAGCATTTT	few	TRBV19	TRBJ1-5	-
CASSLSTSSTEAFF	TGTGCCAGCAGCTTATCTACGTCGTCCACTGAAGCTTTCTTT	-	TRBV7-9	TRBJ1-1	-
CASNQGAYGYTF	TGTGCCAGCAACCAGGGTGCTTATGGCTACACCTTC	few	TRBV2	TRBJ1-2	-
CASSRQSGEQYF	TGTGCCAGCAGCCGACAGTCGGGCGAGCAGTACTTC	-	TRBV7-2	TRBJ2-7	-
CSVERQASGFQYF	TGCAGCGTTGAAAGGCAGGCCTCCGGTTTCCAGTACTTC	-	TRBV29-1	TRBJ2-5	-
CASSERDSYNSPLHF	TGTGCCAGCAGTGAACGGGACAGCTATAATTCACCCCTCCACTTT	-	TRBV6-1	TRBJ1-6	TRBD1
CASSLALGQGANEQFF	TGTGCCAGCAGCTTAGCCTTGGGACAGGGGGCAAATGAGCAGTTCTTC	-	TRBV7-3	TRBJ2-1	TRBD1
CASSQRIGGDGNTIYF	TGTGCCAGCAGCCAAAGGATTGGGGGGGATGGAAACACCATATATTTT	-	TRBV3-1/TRBV3-2	TRBJ1-3	-
CASSFDRSKNIQYF	TGCGCCAGCAGCTTTGACAGGAGCAAAAACATTCAGTACTTC	-	TRBV5-1	TRBJ2-4	-
CASTWTDNQPQHF	TGTGCCAGCACTTGGACAGACAATCAGCCCCAGCATTTT	-	TRBV6-5	TRBJ1-5	-
CASSLMDSRNSPLHF	TGTGCCAGCAGCCTAATGGACAGCCGAAATTCACCCCTCCACTTT	-	TRBV7-3	TRBJ1-6	-
CASSPTDRGENTEAFF	TGTGCCAGTAGTCCAACGGACAGAGGAGAGAATACTGAAGCTTTCTTT	-	TRBV19	TRBJ1-1	-